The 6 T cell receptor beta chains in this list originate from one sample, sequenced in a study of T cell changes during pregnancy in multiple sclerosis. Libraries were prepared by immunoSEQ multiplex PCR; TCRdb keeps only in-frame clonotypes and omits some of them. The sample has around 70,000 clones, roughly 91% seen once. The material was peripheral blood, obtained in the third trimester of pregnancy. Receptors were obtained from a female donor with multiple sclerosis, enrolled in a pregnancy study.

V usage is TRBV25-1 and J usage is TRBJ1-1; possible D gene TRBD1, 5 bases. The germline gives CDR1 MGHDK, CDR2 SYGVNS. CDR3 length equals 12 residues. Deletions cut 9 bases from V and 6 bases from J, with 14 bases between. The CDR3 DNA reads TGTGCCAGTCATAAACAGGTCGCTGAAGCTTTCTTT. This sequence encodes CASHKQVAEAFF.

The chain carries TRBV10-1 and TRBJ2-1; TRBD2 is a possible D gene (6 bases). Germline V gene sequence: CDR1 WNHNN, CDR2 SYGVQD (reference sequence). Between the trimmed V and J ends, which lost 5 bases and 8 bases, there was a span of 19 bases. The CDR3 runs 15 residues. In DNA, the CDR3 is TGCGCCAGCAGTATCGCCGGGGGAGGAAAGGATGAGCAGTTCTTC. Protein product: CASSIAGGGKDEQFF.

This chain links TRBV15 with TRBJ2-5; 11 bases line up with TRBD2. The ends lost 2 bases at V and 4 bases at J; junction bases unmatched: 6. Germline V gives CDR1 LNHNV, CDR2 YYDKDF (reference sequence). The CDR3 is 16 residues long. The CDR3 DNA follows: TGTGCCACCAGCAGATACAGGGGGACTAGCGGAGAGACCCAGTACTTC. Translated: CATSRYRGTSGETQYF.

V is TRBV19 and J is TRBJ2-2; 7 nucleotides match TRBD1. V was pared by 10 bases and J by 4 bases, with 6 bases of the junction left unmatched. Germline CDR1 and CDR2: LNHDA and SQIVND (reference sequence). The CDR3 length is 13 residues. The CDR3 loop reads CATDRESTGELFF. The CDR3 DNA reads TGTGCCACCGACAGGGAAAGCACCGGGGAGCTGTTTTTT.

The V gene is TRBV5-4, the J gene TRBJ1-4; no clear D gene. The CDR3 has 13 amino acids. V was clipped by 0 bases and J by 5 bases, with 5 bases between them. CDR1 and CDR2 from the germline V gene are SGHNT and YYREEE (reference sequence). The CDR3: CASSLEQNEKLFF. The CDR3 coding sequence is TGTGCCAGCAGCTTGGAACAGAATGAAAAACTGTTTTTT.

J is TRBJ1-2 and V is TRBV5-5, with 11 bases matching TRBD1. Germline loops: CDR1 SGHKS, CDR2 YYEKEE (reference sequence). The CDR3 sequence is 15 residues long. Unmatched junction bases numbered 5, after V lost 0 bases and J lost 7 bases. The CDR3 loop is CASSLEGQGAGGYTF. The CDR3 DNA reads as TGTGCCAGCAGCTTGGAAGGACAGGGGGCGGGTGGCTACACCTTC.